The 31 T cell receptor beta chains below were found in one sample sequenced in a study of blood T cell repertoires in COVID-19. Produced via immunoSEQ multiplex PCR; TCRdb's table is partial and in-frame only. The sample yields 85,000 to 95,000 clones, approximately 76% seen once. Material for sequencing was peripheral blood. The receptors were sampled from a man between 65 and 80 years old with acute or convalescent COVID-19.

V is TRBV19 and J is TRBJ1-4; the D is unclear. V lost 7 bases to trimming and J lost 2 bases, with 14 bases between them. CDR1 is LNHDA and CDR2 is SQIVND in the germline V gene (reference sequence). The CDR3 extends over 15 amino acids. The CDR3 DNA reads as TGTGCCAGTACCATTTATGGAGTCACTAATGAAAAACTGTTTTTT. Translating it yields CASTIYGVTNEKLFF.

This clone was observed a single time. This rearrangement joins TRBV19 to TRBJ1-1, with a weak D call TRBD1 (5 bases). This CDR3 spans 14 amino acids. V gave up 5 bases and J gave up 1 base, with 11 bases separating them. CDR1 is LNHDA, CDR2 SQIVND, per germline (reference sequence). CDR3 sequence (DNA): TGTGCCAGTAGTTACCCAACAGGGAACACTGAAGCTTTCTTT. It specifies CASSYPTGNTEAFF.

The chain recombines TRBV2 with TRBJ1-2; 7 bases agree with TRBD1. The CDR3 runs to 13 residues. Trimming at V came to 6 bases and at J to 4 bases, leaving 5 bases not matched to a gene. Germline V gene lookup returns CDR1 SNHLY and CDR2 FYNNEI. CDR3 in amino acids: CASRGDSPYGYTF. In DNA form, the CDR3 reads TGTGCCAGCAGGGGGGACAGCCCCTATGGCTACACCTTC.

This clone was recorded once. The V gene is TRBV5-1, the J gene TRBJ1-1; a weak D match, TRBD1 (6 bases). The ends were cut back, 4 bases at V and 8 bases at J, with 18 bases in the middle. In germline, CDR1 is SGHRS, CDR2 YFSETQ. CDR3 length: 14 residues. The CDR3 bases are TGCGCCAGCAGCCTCCTTGGGGCAGGGGAGGAAGCTTTCTTT. Translated: CASSLLGAGEEAFF.

This chain uses TRBV19 with TRBJ1-5; D is perhaps TRBD1 (6 bases). Per the germline V gene, CDR1 is LNHDA and CDR2 is SQIVND (reference sequence). This CDR3 comprises 15 residues. V was clipped by 8 bases and J by 1 base, with 15 bases between them. The chain's CDR3 is CASLDTGISNQPQHF. DNA for the CDR3: TGTGCCAGTCTGGACACAGGGATAAGCAATCAGCCCCAGCATTTT.

The CDR3, as DNA: TGTGCCAGCAGCTTAACTAGCGGCAGCACAGATACGCAGTATTTT. This sequence encodes CASSLTSGSTDTQYF. This rearrangement joins TRBV7-3 to TRBJ2-3, with a possible D match to TRBD2 (6 bases). Germline loops: CDR1 SGHTA, CDR2 FQGTGA. The length of the CDR3 is 15 residues. Between the trimmed V and J ends, which lost 0 bases and 0 bases, there was a span of 7 bases.

The CDR3 loop reads CASSLIGSGTGELFF. DNA for the CDR3: TGTGCCAGCAGCTTAATCGGGTCTGGCACCGGGGAGCTGTTTTTT. The chain uses TRBV11-2 and TRBJ2-2, with no clear D. V lost 2 bases and J lost 4, with 11 bases in between. CDR3 size: 15 residues. The germline V gene has CDR1 SGHAT and CDR2 FQNNGV.

The gene calls are TRBV4-1 and TRBJ2-1, with unresolved D. Germline-derived CDR1 and CDR2 are MGHRA and YSYEKL. This CDR3 has 16 residues. The V end was cut by 2 bases, the J end by 2 bases, with 13 bases between. The CDR3 coding sequence is TGCGCCAGCAGCCAACTGATGAAGCCCCCCTACAATGAGCAGTTCTTC. It yields the protein CASSQLMKPPYNEQFF.

This chain joins TRBV6-5 and TRBJ2-2; TRBD2 is a possible D gene (5 bases). Trimming stripped 7 bases from V and 7 bases from J, with 16 bases between. Germline V gives CDR1 MNHEY, CDR2 SVGAGI. CDR3 length equals 14 residues. The CDR3 loop reads CASIPRYGGGELFF. CDR3 sequence (DNA): TGTGCCAGCATTCCTCGGTATGGAGGCGGGGAGCTGTTTTTT.

The gene calls are TRBV7-2 and TRBJ2-1, with D perhaps TRBD2 (5 bases). Germline V gene lookup returns CDR1 SGHTA and CDR2 FQGNSA. Trimming removed 3 bases from V and 5 bases from J, with 14 bases in between. The CDR3 extends over 15 amino acids. This CDR3 is CASSFQRAGDNEQFF. The CDR3 nucleotides are TGTGCCAGCAGCTTTCAAAGGGCCGGGGACAATGAGCAGTTCTTC.

The chain is built from TRBV7-8 and TRBJ2-7; 7 nucleotides align to TRBD1. CDR3 size: 14 residues. The V gene's germline CDR1 is SGHVS and CDR2 FQNEAQ. J lost 1 base, V lost 5 bases, and 5 bases had no gene match. The CDR3 bases are TGTGCCAGCAGCCCGGGACAGCAGTCCTACGAGCAGTACTTC. Translation: CASSPGQQSYEQYF. Drawing the rest from reference TRBV7-8 and TRBJ2-7, the complete variable domain is GAGVSQSPRYKVAKRGQDVALRCDPISGHVSLFWYQQALGQGPEFLTYFQNEAQLDKSGLPSDRFFAERPEGSVSTLKIQRTQQEDSAVYLCASSPGQQSYEQYFGPGTRLTVT.

This chain uses TRBV5-4 with TRBJ2-1; 14 nucleotides match TRBD2. The V gene end was trimmed by 4 bases and the J gene end by 10 bases; junction bases not matched to a gene: 13. Germline V gene lookup returns CDR1 SGHNT and CDR2 YYREEE (reference sequence). The CDR3 has 17 residues. CDR3 amino acids: CASSQAGLAGGSREQFF. CDR3 DNA sequence: TGTGCCAGCAGCCAAGCAGGACTAGCGGGGGGTTCGAGGGAGCAGTTCTTC. Drawing the rest from reference TRBV5-4 and TRBJ2-1, the complete variable domain is ETGVTQSPTHLIKTRGQQVTLRCSSQSGHNTVSWYQQALGQGPQFIFQYYREEENGRGNFPPRFSGLQFPNYSSELNVNALELDDSALYLCASSQAGLAGGSREQFFGPGTRLTVL.

The genes are TRBV19 and TRBJ1-1; D is undetermined. Deletions cut 6 bases from V and 10 bases from J, with 12 bases between. The V gene's germline CDR1 is LNHDA and CDR2 SQIVND (reference sequence). This CDR3 has 11 residues. The CDR3, as DNA: TGTGCCAGTAGCACTTCCGGGTTAGCTTTCTTT. It translates to CASSTSGLAFF.

The J gene is TRBJ1-2, the V gene TRBV18, with D uncertain. The CDR3 has 16 residues. Trimming took 2 bases from V and 4 from J, leaving 17 bases between them. Germline-derived CDR1 and CDR2 are KGHSH and LQKENI. The CDR3 nucleotides are TGTGCCAGCTCACCAGAGATAGGCCCGCGGGGCTATGGCTACACCTTC. It translates to CASSPEIGPRGYGYTF.

This chain connects TRBV2 to TRBJ2-1; no definite D call. V was pared by 7 bases and J by 4 bases, with 2 bases between. CDR1 and CDR2 from the germline V gene are SNHLY and FYNNEI. CDR3 length: 10 amino acids. CDR3 sequence (DNA): TGTGCCAGCACGTACAATGAGCAGTTCTTC. Its translation is CASTYNEQFF.

This clone was counted a single time. The CDR3 sequence is CASSFHRGKVETQYF. The CDR3 DNA follows: TGTGCCAGCAGTTTCCACAGGGGGAAGGTGGAGACCCAGTACTTC. The rearrangement links TRBV28 to TRBJ2-5; the match to TRBD1 covers 8 bases. Germline V CDR1 and CDR2: MDHEN, SYDVKM. This CDR3 region has 15 residues. With V trimmed by 3 bases and J by 5 bases, 8 bases remained unmatched.

This clone was detected only a few times. The chain combines TRBV5-1 with TRBJ1-2, with TRBD1 matching over 9 bases. Germline V gene data show CDR1 as SGHRS and CDR2 as YFSETQ. CDR3 size: 15 residues. After removal of 2 bases from V and 4 bases from J, the junction contained 6 bases not matched to a gene. The CDR3 nucleotides are TGCGCCAGCAGCTTAAGCCTGACAGGGGGCTATGGCTACACCTTC. Protein: CASSLSLTGGYGYTF.

The chain has TRBV29-1 and TRBJ2-7; no clear D gene. The germline V and J ends were trimmed by 1 base and 2 bases, with 6 bases remaining between them. The V gene's germline CDR1 is SQVTM and CDR2 ANQGSEA. The CDR3 covers 12 residues. CDR3 residues: CSVEVQTYEQYF. For the CDR3, the DNA is TGCAGCGTTGAAGTCCAAACCTACGAGCAGTACTTC.

This rearrangement joins TRBV18 to TRBJ1-1; D is possibly TRBD1 (5 bases). V dropped 6 bases and J dropped 11 bases, with 19 bases sitting between them. Germline lookup yields CDR1 KGHSH and CDR2 LQKENI. This CDR3 region has 13 residues. This CDR3 reads CASSRVQGVGAFF. CDR3 bases: TGTGCCAGCTCCCGGGTCCAGGGCGTCGGGGCTTTCTTT. Full variable domain (remainder filled in from reference TRBV18 and TRBJ1-1): NAGVMQNPRHLVRRRGQEARLRCSPMKGHSHVYWYRQLPEEGLKFMVYLQKENIIDESGMPKERFSAEFPKEGPSILRIQQVVRGDSAAYFCASSRVQGVGAFFGQGTRLTVV.

This rearrangement joins TRBV28 to TRBJ2-7; 9 nucleotides align to TRBD1. The germline CDR1 and CDR2 sequences are MDHEN and SYDVKM. The CDR3 totals 17 residues. Trimming took 5 bases from V and 0 from J; bases not matched to a gene: 11. In nucleotides, the CDR3 is TGTGCCAGCAGTCGCCCAAAGGGACAGGGATACTCCTACGAGCAGTACTTC. It specifies CASSRPKGQGYSYEQYF.

The chain uses TRBV5-1 and TRBJ2-5; D perhaps matches TRBD1 (5 bases). The CDR3 is 20 amino acids. V shed 3 bases and J shed 4 bases, with 31 bases lying between them. Germline CDR1 is SGHRS and CDR2 is YFSETQ. CDR3 in amino acids: CASSYPEMRQIVRPLETQYF. DNA for the CDR3: TGCGCCAGCAGCTACCCTGAGATGAGACAGATCGTACGTCCCCTAGAGACCCAGTACTTC.

The sample holds a few counts of this clone. This rearrangement joins TRBV6-5 to TRBJ2-2, with a weak D call TRBD1 (6 bases). Trimming removed 6 bases at V and 3 bases at J, with 11 bases between. The CDR3 covers 14 residues. CDR1 MNHEY and CDR2 SVGAGI come from the germline V gene. The CDR3 loop is CASRPWTDTGELFF. CDR3 nucleotide sequence: TGTGCCAGCAGGCCTTGGACAGACACCGGGGAGCTGTTTTTT.

This clone has only one observation. The V call is TRBV6-6, the J call TRBJ2-7, with 7 nucleotides matching TRBD2. The CDR3 length is 15 residues. Per the germline V gene, CDR1 is MNHNY and CDR2 is SVGAGI (reference sequence). The CDR3, as DNA: TGTGCCAGCAGTTACGGGGGGGGGAGCTCCTACGGGCAGTACGTC. This sequence encodes CASSYGGGSSYGQYV.

In nucleotides, the CDR3 is TGCGCCAGCAGCTTGGAAGCGGGGGGAGAACGAAAACTGTTTTTT. Translated: CASSLEAGGERKLFF. The V gene is TRBV5-1, the J gene TRBJ1-4; tentatively, D is TRBD1 (5 bases). Germline loops: CDR1 SGHRS, CDR2 YFSETQ. V gave up 0 bases and J gave up 10 bases, with 16 bases separating them. The CDR3 length is 15 residues.

This rearrangement joins TRBV28 to TRBJ1-1; D is ambiguous. Germline CDR1 reads MDHEN; CDR2 reads SYDVKM. The CDR3 contains 14 residues. V lost 5 bases to trimming and J lost 7 bases, with 17 bases between them. CDR3 loop: CASSLRAGGVEAFF. The CDR3 coding sequence is TGTGCCAGCAGTCTCCGAGCAGGCGGGGTTGAAGCTTTCTTT.

The chain is built from TRBV7-6 and TRBJ2-7, with D possibly TRBD1 on 5 matching bases. There are 15 residues in the CDR3. Germline CDR1 and CDR2: SGHVS and FNYEAQ. Trimming left V 3 bases short and J 3 bases short, with 15 bases between. This CDR3 is CASSFRPVQGYEQYF. The CDR3 bases are TGTGCCAGCAGCTTCCGTCCGGTGCAGGGCTACGAGCAGTACTTC.

The V call is TRBV9, the J call TRBJ1-1, with a tentative D call TRBD1 (6 bases). Trimming stripped 0 bases from V and 6 bases from J, with 12 bases between. Germline V gene data show CDR1 as SGDLS and CDR2 as YYNGEE. The CDR3 is 14 residues long. The CDR3 loop is CASSVDGQGPEAFF. The CDR3 nucleotides are TGTGCCAGCAGCGTAGATGGGCAGGGGCCTGAAGCTTTCTTT.

The chain recombines TRBV4-1 with TRBJ2-7; 10 nucleotides match TRBD1. The length of the CDR3 is 14 residues. The ends lost 5 bases at V and 7 bases at J; junction bases unmatched: 8. CDR1 and CDR2 (germline): MGHRA, YSYEKL. The CDR3 spells CASSARQGAGEQYV. CDR3 DNA: TGCGCCAGCAGCGCCCGACAGGGGGCTGGGGAGCAGTACGTC.

The V call is TRBV19, the J call TRBJ2-5; TRBD2 matches 9 bases. After removal of 5 bases from V and 2 bases from J, the junction contained 9 bases not matched to a gene. This CDR3 is built from 16 residues. Germline lookup yields CDR1 LNHDA and CDR2 SQIVND (reference sequence). The DNA of the CDR3 is TGTGCCAGTAGTTGGGCCAGCGGGGGGCCTCAAGAGACCCAGTACTTC. As protein: CASSWASGGPQETQYF.

The V gene is TRBV7-9, the J gene TRBJ1-5; 8 nucleotides match TRBD1. Germline trimming cut 6 bases from V and 6 bases from J; bases unmatched to any gene: 7. Germline CDR1 and CDR2: SEHNR and FQNEAQ (reference sequence). The CDR3 contains 14 residues. CDR3 DNA: TGTGCCAGCAGTACGACAGGGGTCGGTCAGCCCCAGCATTTT. Protein: CASSTTGVGQPQHF.

This chain links TRBV7-9 with TRBJ2-1, with TRBD1 matching 9 bases. The germline V gene encodes CDR1 SEHNR and CDR2 FQNEAQ (reference sequence). CDR3 length: 15 residues. Losses at the gene ends were 4 bases for V and 4 bases for J; bases not matched to a gene: 5. The chain's CDR3 is CASSSPGQGYNEQFF. CDR3 bases: TGTGCCAGCAGCTCTCCGGGACAGGGTTACAATGAGCAGTTCTTC.